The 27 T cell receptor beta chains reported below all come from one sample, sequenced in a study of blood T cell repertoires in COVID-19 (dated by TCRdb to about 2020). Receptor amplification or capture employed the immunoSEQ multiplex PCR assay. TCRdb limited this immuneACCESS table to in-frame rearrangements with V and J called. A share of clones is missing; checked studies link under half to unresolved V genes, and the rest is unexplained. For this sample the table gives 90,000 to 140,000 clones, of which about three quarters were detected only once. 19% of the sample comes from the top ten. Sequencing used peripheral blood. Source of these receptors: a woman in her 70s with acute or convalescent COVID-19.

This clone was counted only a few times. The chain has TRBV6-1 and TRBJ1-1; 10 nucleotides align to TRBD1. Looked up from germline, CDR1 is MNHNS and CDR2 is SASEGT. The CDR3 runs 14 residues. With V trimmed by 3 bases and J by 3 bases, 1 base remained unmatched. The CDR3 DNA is TGTGCCAGCAGTGAGGGACAGGGGTACACTGAAGCTTTCTTT. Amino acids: CASSEGQGYTEAFF.

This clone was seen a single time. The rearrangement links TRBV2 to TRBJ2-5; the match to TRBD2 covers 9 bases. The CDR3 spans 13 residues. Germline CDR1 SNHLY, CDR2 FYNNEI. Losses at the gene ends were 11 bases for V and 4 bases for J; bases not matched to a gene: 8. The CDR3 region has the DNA TGTGCCGGTAGCGGGGGCACAGGAGAGACCCAGTACTTC. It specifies CAGSGGTGETQYF.

The CDR3 spells CASSDGDRGPQYNEQFF. CDR3 sequence (DNA): TGTGCCAGCAGTGATGGAGACAGGGGACCCCAGTACAATGAGCAGTTCTTC. The rearrangement links TRBV6-4 to TRBJ2-1; 8 nucleotides match TRBD1. The CDR3 has 17 residues. Germline CDR1 MRHNA, CDR2 SNTAGT. V lost 3 bases, J lost 4 bases, and 11 bases stayed unmatched.

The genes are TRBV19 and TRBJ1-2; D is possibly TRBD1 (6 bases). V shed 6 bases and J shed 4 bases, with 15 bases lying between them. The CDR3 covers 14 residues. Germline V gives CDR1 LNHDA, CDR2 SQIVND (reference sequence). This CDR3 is CASSFRDNGYGYTF. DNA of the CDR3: TGTGCCAGTAGCTTTCGGGACAACGGCTATGGCTACACCTTC.

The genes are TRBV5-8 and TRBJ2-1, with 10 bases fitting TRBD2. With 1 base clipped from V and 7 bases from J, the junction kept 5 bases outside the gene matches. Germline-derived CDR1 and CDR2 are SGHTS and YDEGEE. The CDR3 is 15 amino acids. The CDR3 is CASSLRAGGPNEQFF. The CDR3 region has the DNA TGTGCCAGCAGCTTGAGAGCGGGGGGGCCGAATGAGCAGTTCTTC.

The CDR3 nucleotides are TGTGCCAGCAGTAGGTCGGCAGGGACCCAGTACTTC. Protein sequence: CASSRSAGTQYF. V is TRBV21-1 and J is TRBJ2-5; TRBD1, the table's D call, lacks a check against the DNA. TRBV21-1 is annotated as a pseudogene. The CDR3 consists of 12 residues.

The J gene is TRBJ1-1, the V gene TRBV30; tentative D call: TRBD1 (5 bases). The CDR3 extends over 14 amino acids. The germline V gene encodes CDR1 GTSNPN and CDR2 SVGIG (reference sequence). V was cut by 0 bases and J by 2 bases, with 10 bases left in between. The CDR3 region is CAWSVRGFNTEAFF. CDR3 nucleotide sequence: TGTGCCTGGAGTGTTCGGGGGTTTAACACTGAAGCTTTCTTT.

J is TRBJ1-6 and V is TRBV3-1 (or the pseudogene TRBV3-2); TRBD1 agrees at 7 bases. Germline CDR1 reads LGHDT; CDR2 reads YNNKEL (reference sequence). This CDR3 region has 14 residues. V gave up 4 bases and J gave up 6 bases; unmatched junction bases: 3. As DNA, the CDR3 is TGTGCCAGCAGCCCGACAGGGCCTAATTCACCCCTCCACTTT. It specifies CASSPTGPNSPLHF.

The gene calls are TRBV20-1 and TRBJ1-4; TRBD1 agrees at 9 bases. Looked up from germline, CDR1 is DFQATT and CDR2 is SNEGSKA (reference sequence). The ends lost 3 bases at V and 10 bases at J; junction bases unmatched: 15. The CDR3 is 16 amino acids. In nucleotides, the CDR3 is TGCAGTGCTAGTTTTAATGCGGGACAGGGTTTTGTAAAACTGTTTTTT. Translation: CSASFNAGQGFVKLFF.

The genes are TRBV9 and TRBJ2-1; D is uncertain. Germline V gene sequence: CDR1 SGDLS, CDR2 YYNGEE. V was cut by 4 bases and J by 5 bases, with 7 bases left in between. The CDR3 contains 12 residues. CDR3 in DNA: TGTGCCAGCAGCACGAGCAACAATGAGCAGTTCTTC. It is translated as CASSTSNNEQFF.

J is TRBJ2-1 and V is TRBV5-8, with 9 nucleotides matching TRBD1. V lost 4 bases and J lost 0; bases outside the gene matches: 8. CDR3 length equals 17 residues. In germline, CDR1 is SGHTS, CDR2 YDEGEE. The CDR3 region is CASSPGDRAHSYNEQFF. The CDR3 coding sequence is TGTGCCAGCAGCCCGGGGGACAGGGCGCACTCCTACAATGAGCAGTTCTTC. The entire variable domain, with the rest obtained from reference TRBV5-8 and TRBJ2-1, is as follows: EAGVTQSPTHLIKTRGQQATLRCSPISGHTSVYWYQQALGLGLQFLLWYDEGEERNRGNFPPRFSGRQFPNYSSELNVNALELEDSALYLCASSPGDRAHSYNEQFFGPGTRLTVL.

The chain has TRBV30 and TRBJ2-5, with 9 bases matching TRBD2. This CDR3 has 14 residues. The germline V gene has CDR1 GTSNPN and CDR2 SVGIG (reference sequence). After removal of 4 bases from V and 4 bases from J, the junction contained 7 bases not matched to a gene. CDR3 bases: TGTGCCTGGAAGGGCGGGGGGGCCGGAGAGACCCAGTACTTC. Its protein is CAWKGGGAGETQYF.

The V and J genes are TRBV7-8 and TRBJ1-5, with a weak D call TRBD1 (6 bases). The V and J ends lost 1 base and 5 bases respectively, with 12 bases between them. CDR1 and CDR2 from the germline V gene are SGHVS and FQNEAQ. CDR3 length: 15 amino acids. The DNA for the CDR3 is TGTGCCAGCAGCTTAGAATACAGGGCTTATCAGCCCCAGCATTTT. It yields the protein CASSLEYRAYQPQHF. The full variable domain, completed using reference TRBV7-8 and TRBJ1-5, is GAGVSQSPRYKVAKRGQDVALRCDPISGHVSLFWYQQALGQGPEFLTYFQNEAQLDKSGLPSDRFFAERPEGSVSTLKIQRTQQEDSAVYLCASSLEYRAYQPQHFGDGTRLSIL.

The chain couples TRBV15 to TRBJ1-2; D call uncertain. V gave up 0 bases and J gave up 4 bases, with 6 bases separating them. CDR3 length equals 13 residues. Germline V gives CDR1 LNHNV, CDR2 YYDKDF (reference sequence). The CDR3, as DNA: TGTGCCACCAGCAGAGATGTGAGCTATGGCTACACCTTC. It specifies CATSRDVSYGYTF.

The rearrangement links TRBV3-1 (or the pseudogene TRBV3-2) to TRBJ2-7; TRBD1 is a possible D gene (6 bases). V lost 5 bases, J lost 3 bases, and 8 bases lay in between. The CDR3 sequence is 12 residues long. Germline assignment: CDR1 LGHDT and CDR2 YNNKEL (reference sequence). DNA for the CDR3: TGTGCCAGCAGCTTCAGGGGCTACGAGCAGTACTTC. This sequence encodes CASSFRGYEQYF.

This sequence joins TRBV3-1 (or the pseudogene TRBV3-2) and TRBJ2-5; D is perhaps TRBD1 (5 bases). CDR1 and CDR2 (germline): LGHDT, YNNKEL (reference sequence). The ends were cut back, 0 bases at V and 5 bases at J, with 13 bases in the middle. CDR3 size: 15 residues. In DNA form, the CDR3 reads TGTGCCAGCAGCCAAGAGGTGACAGTCATCGAGACCCAGTACTTC. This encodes CASSQEVTVIETQYF.

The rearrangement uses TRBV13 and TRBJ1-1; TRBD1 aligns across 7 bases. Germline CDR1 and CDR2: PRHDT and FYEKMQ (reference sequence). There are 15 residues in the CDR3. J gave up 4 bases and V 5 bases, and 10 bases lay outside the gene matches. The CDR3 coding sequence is TGTGCCAGCAGCCTGACAGGGTTTGGGGGCACTGAAGCTTTCTTT. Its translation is CASSLTGFGGTEAFF.

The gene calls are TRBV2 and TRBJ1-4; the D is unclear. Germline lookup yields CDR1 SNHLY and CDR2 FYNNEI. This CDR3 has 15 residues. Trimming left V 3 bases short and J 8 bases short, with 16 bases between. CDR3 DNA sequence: TGTGCCAGCAGTGACCAGGTGAAATCCCCCGAAAAACTGTTTTTT. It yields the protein CASSDQVKSPEKLFF.

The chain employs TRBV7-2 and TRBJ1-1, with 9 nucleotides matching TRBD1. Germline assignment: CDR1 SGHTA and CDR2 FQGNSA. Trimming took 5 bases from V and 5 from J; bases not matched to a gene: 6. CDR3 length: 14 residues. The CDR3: CASSTGQGWTEAFF. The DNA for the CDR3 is TGTGCCAGCAGCACCGGACAGGGGTGGACTGAAGCTTTCTTT.

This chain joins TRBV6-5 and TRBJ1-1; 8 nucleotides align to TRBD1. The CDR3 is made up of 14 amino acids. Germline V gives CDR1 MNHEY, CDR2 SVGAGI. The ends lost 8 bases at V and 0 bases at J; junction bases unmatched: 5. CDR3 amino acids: CASLTGAMNTEAFF. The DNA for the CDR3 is TGTGCCAGCCTGACAGGGGCCATGAACACTGAAGCTTTCTTT.

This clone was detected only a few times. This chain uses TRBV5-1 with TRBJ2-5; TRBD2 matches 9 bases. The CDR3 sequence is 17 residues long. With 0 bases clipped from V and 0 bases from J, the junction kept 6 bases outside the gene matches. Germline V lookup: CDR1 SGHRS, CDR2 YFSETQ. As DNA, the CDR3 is TGCGCCAGCAGCTTGGGGTGGGCTAGCGGGGACCAAGAGACCCAGTACTTC. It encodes CASSLGWASGDQETQYF.

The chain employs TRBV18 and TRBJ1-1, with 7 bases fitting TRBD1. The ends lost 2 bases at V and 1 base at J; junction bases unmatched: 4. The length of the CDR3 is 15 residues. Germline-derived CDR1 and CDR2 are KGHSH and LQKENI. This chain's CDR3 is CASSPTQGPNTEAFF. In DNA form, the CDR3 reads TGTGCCAGCTCACCAACACAGGGGCCGAACACTGAAGCTTTCTTT.

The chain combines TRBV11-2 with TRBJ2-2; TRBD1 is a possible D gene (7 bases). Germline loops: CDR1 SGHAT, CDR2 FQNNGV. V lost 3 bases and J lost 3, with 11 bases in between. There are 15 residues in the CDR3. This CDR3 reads CASSFQGGYTGELFF. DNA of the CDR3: TGTGCCAGCAGCTTTCAGGGGGGATACACCGGGGAGCTGTTTTTT.

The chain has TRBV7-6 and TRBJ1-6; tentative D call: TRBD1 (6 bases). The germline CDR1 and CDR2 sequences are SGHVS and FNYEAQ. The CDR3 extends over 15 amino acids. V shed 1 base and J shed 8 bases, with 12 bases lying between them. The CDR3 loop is CASSLDLGAHSPLHF. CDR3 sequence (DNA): TGTGCCAGCAGCTTAGATCTGGGGGCGCATTCACCCCTCCACTTT.

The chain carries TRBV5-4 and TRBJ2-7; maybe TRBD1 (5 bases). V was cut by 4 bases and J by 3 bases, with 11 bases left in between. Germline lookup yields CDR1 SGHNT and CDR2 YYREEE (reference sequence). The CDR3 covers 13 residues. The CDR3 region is CASSPERGYEQYF. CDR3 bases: TGTGCCAGCAGCCCAGAAAGGGGCTACGAGCAGTACTTC.

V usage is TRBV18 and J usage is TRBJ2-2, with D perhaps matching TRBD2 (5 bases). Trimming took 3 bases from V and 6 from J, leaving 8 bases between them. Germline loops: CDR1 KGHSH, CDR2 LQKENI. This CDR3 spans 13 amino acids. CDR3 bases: TGTGCCAGCTCACCGTCGGGGTCCGGGGAGCTGTTTTTT. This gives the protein CASSPSGSGELFF.

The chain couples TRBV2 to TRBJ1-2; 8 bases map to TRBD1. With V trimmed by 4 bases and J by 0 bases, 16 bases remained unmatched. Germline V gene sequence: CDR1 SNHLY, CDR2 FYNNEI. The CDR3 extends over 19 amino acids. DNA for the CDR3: TGTGCCAGCAGTGTCACCGGGACAGGAAGGATCGGCACTAACTATGGCTACACCTTC. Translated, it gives CASSVTGTGRIGTNYGYTF.